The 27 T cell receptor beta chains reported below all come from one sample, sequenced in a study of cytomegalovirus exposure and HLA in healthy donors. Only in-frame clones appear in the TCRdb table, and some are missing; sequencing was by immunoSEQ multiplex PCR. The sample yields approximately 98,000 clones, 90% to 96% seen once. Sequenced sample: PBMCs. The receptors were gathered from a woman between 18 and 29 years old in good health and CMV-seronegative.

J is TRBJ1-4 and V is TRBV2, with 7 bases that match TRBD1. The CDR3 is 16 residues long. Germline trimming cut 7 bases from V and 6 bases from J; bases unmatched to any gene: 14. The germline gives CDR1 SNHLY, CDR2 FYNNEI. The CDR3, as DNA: TGTGCCAGCACCGGAGGGAGACAGGGACGGGATGAAAAACTGTTTTTT. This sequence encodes CASTGGRQGRDEKLFF.

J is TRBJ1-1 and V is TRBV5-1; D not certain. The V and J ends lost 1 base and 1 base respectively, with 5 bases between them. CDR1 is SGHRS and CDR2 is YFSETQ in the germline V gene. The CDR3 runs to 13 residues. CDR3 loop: CASSLSKNTEAFF. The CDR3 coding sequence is TGCGCCAGCAGCTTGAGCAAGAACACTGAAGCTTTCTTT.

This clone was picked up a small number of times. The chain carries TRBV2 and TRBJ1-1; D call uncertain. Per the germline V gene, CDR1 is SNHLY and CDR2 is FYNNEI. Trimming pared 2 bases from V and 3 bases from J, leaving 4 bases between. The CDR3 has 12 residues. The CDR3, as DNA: TGTGCCAGCAGTGAAACATACACTGAAGCTTTCTTT. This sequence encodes CASSETYTEAFF.

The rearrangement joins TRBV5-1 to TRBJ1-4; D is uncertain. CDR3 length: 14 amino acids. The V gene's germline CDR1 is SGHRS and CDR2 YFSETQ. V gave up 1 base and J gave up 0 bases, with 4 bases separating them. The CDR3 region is CASSLTATNEKLFF. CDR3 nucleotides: TGCGCCAGCAGCTTGACGGCAACTAATGAAAAACTGTTTTTT.

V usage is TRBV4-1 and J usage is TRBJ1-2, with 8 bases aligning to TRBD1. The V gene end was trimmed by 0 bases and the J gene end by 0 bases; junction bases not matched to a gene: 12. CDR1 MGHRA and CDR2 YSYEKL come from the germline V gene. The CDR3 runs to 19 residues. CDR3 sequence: CASSQEALDRVTANYGYTF. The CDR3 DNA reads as TGCGCCAGCAGCCAAGAGGCCCTGGACAGGGTGACAGCTAACTATGGCTACACCTTC.

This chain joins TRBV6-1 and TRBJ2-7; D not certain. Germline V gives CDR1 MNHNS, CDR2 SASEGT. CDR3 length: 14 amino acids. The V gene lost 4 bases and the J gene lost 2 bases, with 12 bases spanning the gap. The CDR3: CASSAFFPTYEQYF. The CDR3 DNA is TGTGCCAGCAGTGCTTTCTTCCCTACCTACGAGCAGTACTTC.

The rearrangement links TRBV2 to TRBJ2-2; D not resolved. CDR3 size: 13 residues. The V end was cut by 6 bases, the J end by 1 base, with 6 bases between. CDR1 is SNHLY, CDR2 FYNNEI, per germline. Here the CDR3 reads CASRSQNTGELFF. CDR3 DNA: TGTGCCAGCAGAAGCCAGAACACCGGGGAGCTGTTTTTT.

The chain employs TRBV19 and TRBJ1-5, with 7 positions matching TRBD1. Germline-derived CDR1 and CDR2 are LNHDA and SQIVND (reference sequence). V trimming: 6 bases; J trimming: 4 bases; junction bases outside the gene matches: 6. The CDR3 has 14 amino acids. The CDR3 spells CASSRQGNNQPQHF. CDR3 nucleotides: TGTGCCAGTAGCAGACAGGGTAATAATCAGCCCCAGCATTTT.

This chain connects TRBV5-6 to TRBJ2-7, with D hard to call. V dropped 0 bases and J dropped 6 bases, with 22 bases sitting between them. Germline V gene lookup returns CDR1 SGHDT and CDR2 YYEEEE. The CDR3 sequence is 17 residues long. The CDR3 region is CASSLASGLGMSPEQYF. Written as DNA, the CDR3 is TGTGCCAGCAGCTTGGCCAGTGGGTTGGGCATGAGTCCCGAGCAGTACTTC.

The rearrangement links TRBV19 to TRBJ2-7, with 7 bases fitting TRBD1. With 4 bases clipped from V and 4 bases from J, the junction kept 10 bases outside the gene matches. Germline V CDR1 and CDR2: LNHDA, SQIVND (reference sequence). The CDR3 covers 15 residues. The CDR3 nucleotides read TGTGCCAGTAGTAACACCGGGACAGCAGCTTACGAGCAGTACTTC. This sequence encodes CASSNTGTAAYEQYF.

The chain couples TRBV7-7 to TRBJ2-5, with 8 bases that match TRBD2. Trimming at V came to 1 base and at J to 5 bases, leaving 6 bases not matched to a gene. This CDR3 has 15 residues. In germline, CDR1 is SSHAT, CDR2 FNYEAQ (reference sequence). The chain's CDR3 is CASSLVSGGGETQYF. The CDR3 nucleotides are TGTGCCAGCAGCTTAGTAAGCGGGGGTGGGGAGACCCAGTACTTC.

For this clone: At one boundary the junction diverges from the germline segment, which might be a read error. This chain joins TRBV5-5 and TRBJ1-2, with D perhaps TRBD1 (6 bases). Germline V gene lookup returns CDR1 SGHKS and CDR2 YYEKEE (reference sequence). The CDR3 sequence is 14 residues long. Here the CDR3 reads CASSLDSFGGGYTF. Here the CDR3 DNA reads TGTGCCAGCAGTTTGGACAGCTTTGGGGGCGGCTACACCTTC. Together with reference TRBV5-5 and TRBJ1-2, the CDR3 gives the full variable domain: DAGVTQSPTHLIKTRGQQVTLRCSPISGHKSVSWYQQVLGQGPQFIFQYYEKEERGRGNFPDRFSARQFPNYSSELNVNALLLGDSALYLCASSLDSFGGGYTFGSGTRLTVV.

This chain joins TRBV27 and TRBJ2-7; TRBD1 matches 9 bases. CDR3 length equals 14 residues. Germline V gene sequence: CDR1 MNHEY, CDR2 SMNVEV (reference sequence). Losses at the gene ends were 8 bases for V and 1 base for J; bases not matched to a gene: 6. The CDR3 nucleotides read TGTGCCAGCGCACGGGGACAGGGATCCTACGAGCAGTACTTC. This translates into CASARGQGSYEQYF.

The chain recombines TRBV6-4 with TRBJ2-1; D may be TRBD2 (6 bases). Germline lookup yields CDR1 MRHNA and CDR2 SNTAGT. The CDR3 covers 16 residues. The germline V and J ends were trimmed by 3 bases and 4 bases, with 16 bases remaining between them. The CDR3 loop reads CASSEEVAGKYNEQFF. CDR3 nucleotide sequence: TGTGCCAGCAGTGAAGAGGTGGCGGGAAAATACAATGAGCAGTTCTTC.

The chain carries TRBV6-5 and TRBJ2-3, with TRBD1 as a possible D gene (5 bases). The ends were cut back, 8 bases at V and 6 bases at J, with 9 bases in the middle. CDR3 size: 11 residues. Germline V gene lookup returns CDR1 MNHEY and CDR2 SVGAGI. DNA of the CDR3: TGTGCCAGCGGTTCAGGGGATACGCAGTATTTT. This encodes CASGSGDTQYF.

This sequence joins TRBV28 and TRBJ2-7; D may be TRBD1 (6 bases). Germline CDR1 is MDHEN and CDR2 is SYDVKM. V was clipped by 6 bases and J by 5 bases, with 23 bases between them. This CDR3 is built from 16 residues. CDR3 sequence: CASRSSGTPFENEQYF. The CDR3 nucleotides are TGTGCCAGCAGATCTTCCGGGACACCCTTTGAGAACGAGCAGTACTTC.

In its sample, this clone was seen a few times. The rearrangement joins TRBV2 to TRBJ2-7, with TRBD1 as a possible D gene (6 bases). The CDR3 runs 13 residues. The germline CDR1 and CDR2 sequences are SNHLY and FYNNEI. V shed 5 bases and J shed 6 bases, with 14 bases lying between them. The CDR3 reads CASSSESQGEQYF. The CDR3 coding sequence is TGTGCCAGCAGTTCCGAATCACAGGGCGAGCAGTACTTC.

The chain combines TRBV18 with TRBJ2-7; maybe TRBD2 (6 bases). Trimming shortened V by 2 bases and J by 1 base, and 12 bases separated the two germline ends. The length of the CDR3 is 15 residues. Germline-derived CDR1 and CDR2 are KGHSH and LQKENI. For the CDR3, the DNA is TGTGCCAGCTCACCATATCCGGGGGTTTCCTACGAGCAGTACTTC. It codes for CASSPYPGVSYEQYF.

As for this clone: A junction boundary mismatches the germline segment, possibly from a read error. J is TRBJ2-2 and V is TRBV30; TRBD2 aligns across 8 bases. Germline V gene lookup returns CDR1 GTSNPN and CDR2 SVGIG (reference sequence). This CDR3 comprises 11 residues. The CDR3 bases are TGTGCCTGGGGAGTCGGGGGGGGGCTGTTTTTT. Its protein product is CAWGVGGGLFF.

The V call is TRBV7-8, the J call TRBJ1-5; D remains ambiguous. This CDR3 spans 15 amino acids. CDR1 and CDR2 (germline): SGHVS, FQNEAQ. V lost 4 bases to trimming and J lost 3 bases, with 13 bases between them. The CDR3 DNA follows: TGTGCCAGCAGCTCCCTTAACAGCCCCAATCAGCCCCAGCATTTT. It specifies CASSSLNSPNQPQHF.

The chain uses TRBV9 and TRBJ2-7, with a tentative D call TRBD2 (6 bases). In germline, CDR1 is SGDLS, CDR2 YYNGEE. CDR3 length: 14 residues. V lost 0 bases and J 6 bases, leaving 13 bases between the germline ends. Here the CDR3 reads CASSVVAGGPEQYF. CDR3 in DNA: TGTGCCAGCAGCGTAGTAGCCGGGGGTCCCGAGCAGTACTTC.

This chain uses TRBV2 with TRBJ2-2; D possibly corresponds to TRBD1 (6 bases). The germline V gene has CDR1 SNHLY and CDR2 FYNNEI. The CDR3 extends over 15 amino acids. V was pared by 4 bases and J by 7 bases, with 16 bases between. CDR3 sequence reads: CASSGPIRDIGELFF. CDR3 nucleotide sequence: TGTGCCAGCAGTGGCCCTATTAGGGACATCGGGGAGCTGTTTTTT.

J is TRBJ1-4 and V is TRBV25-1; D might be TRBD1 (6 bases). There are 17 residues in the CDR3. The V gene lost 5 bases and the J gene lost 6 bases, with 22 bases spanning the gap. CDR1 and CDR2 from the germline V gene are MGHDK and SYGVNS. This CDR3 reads CASSFGAVVGAYEKLFF. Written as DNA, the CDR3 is TGTGCCAGCAGTTTCGGAGCCGTGGTGGGGGCCTATGAAAAACTGTTTTTT.

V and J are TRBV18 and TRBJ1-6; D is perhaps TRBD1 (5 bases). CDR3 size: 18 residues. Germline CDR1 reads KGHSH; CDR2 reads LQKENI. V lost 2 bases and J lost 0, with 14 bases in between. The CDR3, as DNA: TGTGCCAGCTCACCAGTCAAGGGGTTGAGCTCCTATAATTCACCCCTCCACTTT. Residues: CASSPVKGLSSYNSPLHF.

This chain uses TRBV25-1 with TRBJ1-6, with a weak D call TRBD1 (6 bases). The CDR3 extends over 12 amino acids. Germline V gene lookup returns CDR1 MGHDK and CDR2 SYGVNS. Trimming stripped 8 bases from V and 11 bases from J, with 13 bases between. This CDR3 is CASAGTIPPLHF. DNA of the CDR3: TGTGCCAGCGCCGGGACAATTCCACCCCTCCACTTT.

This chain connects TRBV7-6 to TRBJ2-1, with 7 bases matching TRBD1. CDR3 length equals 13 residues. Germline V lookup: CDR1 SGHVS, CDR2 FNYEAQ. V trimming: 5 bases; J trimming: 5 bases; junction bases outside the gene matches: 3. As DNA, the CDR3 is TGTGCCAGCAGCCAGACAGGGAACAATGAGCAGTTCTTC. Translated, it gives CASSQTGNNEQFF. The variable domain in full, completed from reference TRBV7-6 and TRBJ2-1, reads GAGVSQSPRYKVTKRGQDVALRCDPISGHVSLYWYRQALGQGPEFLTYFNYEAQQDKSGLPNDRFSAERPEGSISTLTIQRTEQRDSAMYRCASSQTGNNEQFFGPGTRLTVL.

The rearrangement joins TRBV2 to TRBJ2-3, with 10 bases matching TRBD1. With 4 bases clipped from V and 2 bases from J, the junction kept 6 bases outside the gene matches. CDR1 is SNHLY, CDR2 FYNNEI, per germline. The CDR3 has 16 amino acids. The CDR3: CASSGGQGGFTDTQYF. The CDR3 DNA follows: TGTGCCAGCAGTGGTGGACAGGGGGGATTCACAGATACGCAGTATTTT.